This TCR beta chain was profiled in a study of blood T cell repertoires in COVID-19. Original data processing: From reference gene primer amplification, estimates of nucleated cell counts were derived. Some clones are missing from TCRdb's copy, which holds only in-frame ones; the method was immunoSEQ multiplex PCR. V and J calls and clone size are those listed in that table; D and trimming were worked out from the DNA. The table has some 71,000 clones, 81% seen once. Per germline, CDR1 SGDLS and CDR2 YYNGEE. The J segment lost 0 bases and the V segment lost 8 bases, leaving 6 bases of the junction unmatched. There are 15 residues in the CDR3.

Material: peripheral blood. The V and J genes are TRBV9 and TRBJ2-3; 10 nucleotides match TRBD2. The sequence derives from a woman aged 65 to 85 with acute or convalescent COVID-19. The CDR3 sequence: CASTGLALSTDTQYF. CDR3 in DNA: TGTGCCAGTACGGGACTAGCGCTAAGCACAGATACGCAGTATTTT.